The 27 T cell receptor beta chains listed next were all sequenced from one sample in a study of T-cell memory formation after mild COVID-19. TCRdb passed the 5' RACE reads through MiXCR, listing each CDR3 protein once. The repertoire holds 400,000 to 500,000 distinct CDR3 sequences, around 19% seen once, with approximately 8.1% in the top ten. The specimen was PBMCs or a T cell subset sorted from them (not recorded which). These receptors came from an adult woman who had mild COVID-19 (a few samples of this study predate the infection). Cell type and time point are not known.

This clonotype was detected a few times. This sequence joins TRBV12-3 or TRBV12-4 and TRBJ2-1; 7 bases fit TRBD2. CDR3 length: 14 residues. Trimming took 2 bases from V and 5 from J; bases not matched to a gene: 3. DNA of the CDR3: TGTGCCAGCAGTTTAAGCGGGACCCACAATGAGCAGTTCTTC. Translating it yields CASSLSGTHNEQFF.

The DNA for the CDR3 is TGCGCCAGCAGCTCGCGGGGGCTTGAGAATGAAGCTTTCTTT. It encodes CASSSRGLENEAFF. The rearrangement uses TRBV5-1 and TRBJ1-1, with D perhaps matching TRBD1 (6 bases). The CDR3 is 14 residues long. CDR1 and CDR2 from the germline V gene are SGHRS and YFSETQ. Trimming removed 3 bases from V and 7 bases from J, with 16 bases in between.

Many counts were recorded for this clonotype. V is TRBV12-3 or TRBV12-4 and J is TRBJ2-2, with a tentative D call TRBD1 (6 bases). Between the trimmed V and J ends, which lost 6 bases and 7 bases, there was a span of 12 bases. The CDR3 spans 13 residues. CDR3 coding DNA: TGTGCCAGCAGAAGGACAGAGGACGGGGAGCTGTTTTTT. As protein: CASRRTEDGELFF.

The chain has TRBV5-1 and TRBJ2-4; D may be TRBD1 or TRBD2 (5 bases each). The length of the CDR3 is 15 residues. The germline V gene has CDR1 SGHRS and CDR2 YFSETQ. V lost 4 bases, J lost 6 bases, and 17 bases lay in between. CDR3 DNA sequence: TGCGCCAGCAGCAATGGGACGGCTTTATTAAACATTCAGTACTTC. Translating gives CASSNGTALLNIQYF.

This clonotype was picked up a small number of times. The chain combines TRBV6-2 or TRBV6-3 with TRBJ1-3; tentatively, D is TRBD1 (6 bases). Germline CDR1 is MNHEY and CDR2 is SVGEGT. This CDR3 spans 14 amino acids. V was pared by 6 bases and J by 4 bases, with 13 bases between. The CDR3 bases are TGTGCCAGCAGCTTCGACAGGAAAGGAAACACCATATATTTT. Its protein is CASSFDRKGNTIYF.

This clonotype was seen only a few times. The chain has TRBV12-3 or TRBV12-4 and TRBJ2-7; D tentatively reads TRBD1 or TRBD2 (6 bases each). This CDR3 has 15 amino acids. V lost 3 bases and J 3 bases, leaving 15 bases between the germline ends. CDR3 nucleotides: TGTGCCAGCAGTTTCAAAGGGGGGCCGGTCTACGAGCAGTACTTC. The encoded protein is CASSFKGGPVYEQYF.

CDR3 protein: CASSSGTLVAGNTIYF. CDR3 in DNA: TGTGCCAGCAGCTCCGGGACATTGGTTGCTGGAAACACCATATATTTT. V gene TRBV9 combines with J gene TRBJ1-3; D perhaps matches TRBD1 (6 bases). CDR3 length equals 16 residues. Germline CDR1 reads SGDLS; CDR2 reads YYNGEE. With 4 bases removed from V and 2 bases from J, the gap between germline ends came to 16 bases.

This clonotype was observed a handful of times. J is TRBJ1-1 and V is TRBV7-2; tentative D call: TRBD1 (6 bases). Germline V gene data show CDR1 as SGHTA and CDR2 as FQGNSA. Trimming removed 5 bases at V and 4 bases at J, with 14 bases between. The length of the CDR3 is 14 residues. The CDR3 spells CASSGILGGTEAFF. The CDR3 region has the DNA TGTGCCAGCAGCGGGATATTAGGGGGCACTGAAGCTTTCTTT.

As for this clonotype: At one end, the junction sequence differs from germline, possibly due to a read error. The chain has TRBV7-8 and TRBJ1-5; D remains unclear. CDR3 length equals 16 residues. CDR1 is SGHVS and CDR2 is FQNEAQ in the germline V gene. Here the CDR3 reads CASTLGWGGIGQPQHF. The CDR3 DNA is TGTGCCAGCACCTTAGGATGGGGTGGGATCGGTCAGCCCCAGCATTTT.

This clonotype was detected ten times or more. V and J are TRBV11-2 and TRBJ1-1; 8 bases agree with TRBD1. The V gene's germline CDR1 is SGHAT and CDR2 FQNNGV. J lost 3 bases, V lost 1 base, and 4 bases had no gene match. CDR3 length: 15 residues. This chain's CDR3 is CASSLGTGRYTEAFF. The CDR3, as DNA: TGTGCCAGCAGCTTAGGGACAGGGCGATACACTGAAGCTTTCTTT.

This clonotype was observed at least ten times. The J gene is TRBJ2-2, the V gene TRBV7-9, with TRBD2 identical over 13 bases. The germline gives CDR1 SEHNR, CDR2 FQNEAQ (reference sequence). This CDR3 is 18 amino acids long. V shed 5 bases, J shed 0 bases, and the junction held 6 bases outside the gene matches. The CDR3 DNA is TGTGCCAGCAGCGAACGGACTAGCGGGGGCTCGAACACCGGGGAGCTGTTTTTT. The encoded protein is CASSERTSGGSNTGELFF.

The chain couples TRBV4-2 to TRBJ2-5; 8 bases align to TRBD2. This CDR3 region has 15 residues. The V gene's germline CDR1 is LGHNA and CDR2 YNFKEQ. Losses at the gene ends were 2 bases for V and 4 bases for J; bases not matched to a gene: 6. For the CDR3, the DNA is TGTGCCAGCAGCCAACAGCGGGGGCCCCCAGAGACCCAGTACTTC. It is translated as CASSQQRGPPETQYF.

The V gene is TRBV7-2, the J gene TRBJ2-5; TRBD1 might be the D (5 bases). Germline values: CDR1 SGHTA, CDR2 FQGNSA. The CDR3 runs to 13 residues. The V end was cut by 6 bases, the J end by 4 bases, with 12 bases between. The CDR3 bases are TGTGCCAGCAGTAAGATCCAGGGAGAGACCCAGTACTTC. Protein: CASSKIQGETQYF.

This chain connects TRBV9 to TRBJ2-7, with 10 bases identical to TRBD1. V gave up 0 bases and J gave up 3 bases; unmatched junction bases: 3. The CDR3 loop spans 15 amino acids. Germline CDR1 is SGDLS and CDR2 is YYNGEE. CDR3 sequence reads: CASSVGGTGDYEQYF. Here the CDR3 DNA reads TGTGCCAGCAGCGTAGGGGGGACAGGGGACTACGAGCAGTACTTC. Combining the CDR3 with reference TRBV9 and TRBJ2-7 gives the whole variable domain DSGVTQTPKHLITATGQRVTLRCSPRSGDLSVYWYQQSLDQGLQFLIQYYNGEERAKGNILERFSAQQFPDLHSELNLSSLELGDSALYFCASSVGGTGDYEQYFGPGTRLTVT.

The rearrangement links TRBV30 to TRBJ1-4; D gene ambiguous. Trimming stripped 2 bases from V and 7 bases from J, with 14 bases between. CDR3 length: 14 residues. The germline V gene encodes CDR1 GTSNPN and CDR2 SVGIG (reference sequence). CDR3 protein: CAWSSIGLSEKLFF. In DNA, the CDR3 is TGTGCCTGGAGTAGTATAGGACTTAGTGAAAAACTGTTTTTT.

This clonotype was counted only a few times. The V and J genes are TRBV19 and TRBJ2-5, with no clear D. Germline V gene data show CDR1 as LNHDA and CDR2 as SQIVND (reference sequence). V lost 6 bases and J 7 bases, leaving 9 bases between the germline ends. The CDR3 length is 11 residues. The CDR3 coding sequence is TGTGCCAGTAGCAGTACTGGGACCCAGTACTTC. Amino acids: CASSSTGTQYF.

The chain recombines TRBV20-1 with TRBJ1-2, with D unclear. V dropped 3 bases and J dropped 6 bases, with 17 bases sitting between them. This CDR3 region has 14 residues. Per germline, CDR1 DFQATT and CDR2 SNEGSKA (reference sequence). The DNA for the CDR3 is TGCAGTGCTAGCCTCCCAGTGACTATTCATGGCTACACCTTC. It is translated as CSASLPVTIHGYTF.

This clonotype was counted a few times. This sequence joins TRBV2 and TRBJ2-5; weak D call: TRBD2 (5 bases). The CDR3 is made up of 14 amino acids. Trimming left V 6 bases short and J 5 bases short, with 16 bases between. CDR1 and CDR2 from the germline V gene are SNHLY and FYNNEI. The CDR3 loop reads CASRRVDLSETQYF. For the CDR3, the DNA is TGTGCCAGCAGGAGGGTAGATCTATCGGAGACCCAGTACTTC.

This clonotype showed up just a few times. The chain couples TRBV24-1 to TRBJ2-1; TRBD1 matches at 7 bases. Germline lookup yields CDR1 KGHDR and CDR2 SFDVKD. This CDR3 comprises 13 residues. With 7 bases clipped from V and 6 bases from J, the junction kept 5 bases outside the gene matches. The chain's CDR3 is CATRLTGFNEQFF. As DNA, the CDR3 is TGTGCCACCAGGCTGACAGGGTTCAATGAGCAGTTCTTC.

CDR3 protein: CASRGDSYNEQFF. Here the CDR3 DNA reads TGTGCCAGTCGGGGGGATTCCTACAATGAGCAGTTCTTC. This chain connects TRBV25-1 to TRBJ2-1; 7 bases fit TRBD2. Trimming cost V 9 bases and J 1 base; bases outside gene matches: 3. The germline CDR1 and CDR2 sequences are MGHDK and SYGVNS. This CDR3 has 13 amino acids.

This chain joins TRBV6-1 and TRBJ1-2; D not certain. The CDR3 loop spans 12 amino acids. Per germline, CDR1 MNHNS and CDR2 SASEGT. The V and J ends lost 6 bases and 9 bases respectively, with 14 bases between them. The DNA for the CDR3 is TGTGCCAGCAGGATAATCACCCGTAGCTACACCTTC. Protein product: CASRIITRSYTF.

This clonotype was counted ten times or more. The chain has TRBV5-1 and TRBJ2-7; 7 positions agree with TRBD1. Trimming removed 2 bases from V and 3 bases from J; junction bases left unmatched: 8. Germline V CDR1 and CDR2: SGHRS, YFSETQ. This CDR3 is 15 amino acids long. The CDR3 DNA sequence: TGCGCCAGCAGCTTTGGGACAGTGGATGACTACGAGCAGTACTTC. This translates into CASSFGTVDDYEQYF. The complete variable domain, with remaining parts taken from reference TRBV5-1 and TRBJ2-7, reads KAGVTQTPRYLIKTRGQQVTLSCSPISGHRSVSWYQQTPGQGLQFLFEYFSETQRNKGNFPGRFSGRQFSNSRSEMNVSTLELGDSALYLCASSFGTVDDYEQYFGPGTRLTVT.

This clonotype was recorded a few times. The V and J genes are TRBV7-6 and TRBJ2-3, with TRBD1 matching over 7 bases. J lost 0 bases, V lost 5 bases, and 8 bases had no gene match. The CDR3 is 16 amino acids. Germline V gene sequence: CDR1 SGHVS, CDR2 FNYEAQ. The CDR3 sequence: CASSPRQGTSTDTQYF. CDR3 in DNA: TGTGCCAGCAGCCCTAGACAGGGTACTAGCACAGATACGCAGTATTTT.

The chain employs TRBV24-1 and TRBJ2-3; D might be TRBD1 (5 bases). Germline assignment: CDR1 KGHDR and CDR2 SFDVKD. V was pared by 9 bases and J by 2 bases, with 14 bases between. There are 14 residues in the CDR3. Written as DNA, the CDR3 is TGTGCCACCCAAGCGCGGACACACACAGATACGCAGTATTTT. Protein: CATQARTHTDTQYF.

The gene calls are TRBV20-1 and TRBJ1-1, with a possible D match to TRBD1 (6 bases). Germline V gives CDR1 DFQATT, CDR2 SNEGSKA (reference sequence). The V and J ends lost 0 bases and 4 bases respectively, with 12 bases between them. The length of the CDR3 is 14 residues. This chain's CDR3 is CSARDLGASTEAFF. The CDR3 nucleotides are TGCAGTGCTAGAGATCTGGGGGCGAGCACTGAAGCTTTCTTT.

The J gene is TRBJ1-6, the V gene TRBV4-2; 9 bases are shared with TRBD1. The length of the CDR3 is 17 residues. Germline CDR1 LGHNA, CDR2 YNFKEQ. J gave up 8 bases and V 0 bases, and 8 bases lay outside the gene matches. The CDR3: CASSQDRRGQGYSPLHF. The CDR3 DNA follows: TGTGCCAGCAGCCAAGATCGGAGGGGACAGGGTTATTCACCCCTCCACTTT.

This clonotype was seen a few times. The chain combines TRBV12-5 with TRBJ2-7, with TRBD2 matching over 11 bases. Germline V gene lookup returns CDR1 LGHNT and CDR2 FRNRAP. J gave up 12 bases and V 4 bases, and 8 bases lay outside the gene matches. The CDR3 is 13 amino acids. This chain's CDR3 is CASGSNRLAGWYF. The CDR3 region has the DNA TGTGCTAGTGGTTCCAATAGACTAGCGGGATGGTACTTC. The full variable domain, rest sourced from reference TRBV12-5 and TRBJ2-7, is DARVTQTPRHKVTEMGQEVTMRCQPILGHNTVFWYRQTMMQGLELLAYFRNRAPLDDSGMPKDRFSAEMPDATLATLKIQPSEPRDSAVYFCASGSNRLAGWYFGPGTRLTVT.